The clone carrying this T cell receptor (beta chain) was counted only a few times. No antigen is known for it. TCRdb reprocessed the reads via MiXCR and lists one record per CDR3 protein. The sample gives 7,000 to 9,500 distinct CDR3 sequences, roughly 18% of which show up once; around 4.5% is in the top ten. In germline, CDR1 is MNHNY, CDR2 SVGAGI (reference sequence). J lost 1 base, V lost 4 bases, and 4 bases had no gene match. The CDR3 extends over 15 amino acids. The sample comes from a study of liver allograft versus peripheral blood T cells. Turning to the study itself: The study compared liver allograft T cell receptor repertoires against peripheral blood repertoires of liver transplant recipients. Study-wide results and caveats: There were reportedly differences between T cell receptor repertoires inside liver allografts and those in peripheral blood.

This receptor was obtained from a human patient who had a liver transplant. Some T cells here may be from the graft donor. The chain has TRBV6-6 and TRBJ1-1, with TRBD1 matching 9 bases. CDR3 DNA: TGTGCCAGCAGTTCCGTGGGACAGGGGAACACTGAAGCTTTCTTT. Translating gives CASSSVGQGNTEAFF.